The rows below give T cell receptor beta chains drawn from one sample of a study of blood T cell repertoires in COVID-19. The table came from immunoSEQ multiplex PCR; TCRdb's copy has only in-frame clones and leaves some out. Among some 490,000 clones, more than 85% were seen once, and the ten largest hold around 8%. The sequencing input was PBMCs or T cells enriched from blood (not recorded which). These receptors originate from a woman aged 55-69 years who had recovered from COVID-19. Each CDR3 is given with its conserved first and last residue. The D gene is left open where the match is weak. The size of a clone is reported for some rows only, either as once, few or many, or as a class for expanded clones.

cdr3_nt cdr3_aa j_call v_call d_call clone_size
TGTGCCAGCAGCCAAGATTGGGAGAGGGTGAGGTACTTC CASSQDWERVRYF TRBJ2-7 TRBV14 NA NA
TGTGCCAGCAGTTTAATTTCAGGGGGCAGCACTGAAGCTTTCTTT CASSLISGGSTEAFF TRBJ1-1 TRBV7-8 TRBD1 NA
TGTGCCAGCAGCTTGGGGGGTTGGGATACGCAGTATTTT CASSLGGWDTQYF TRBJ2-3 TRBV7-9 NA NA
TGTGCCAGCAGTTACGCGGGCGTCACTGAAGCTTTCTTT CASSYAGVTEAFF TRBJ1-1 TRBV6-5 NA NA
TGTGCCAGCAGCTTTGGGCAGAATTCACCCCTCCACTTT CASSFGQNSPLHF TRBJ1-6 TRBV5-4 NA few
TGCGCCAGCAGCTTGGTAGGGGACAGGGGGAACTATGGCTACACCTTC CASSLVGDRGNYGYTF TRBJ1-2 TRBV5-1 TRBD1 NA
TGTGCCAGCAGCCCCGACAGATATAATTCACCCCTCCACTTT CASSPDRYNSPLHF TRBJ1-6 TRBV5-5 NA NA
TGTGCCAGCAGTGAACACAGGGCCGATACGCAGTATTTT CASSEHRADTQYF TRBJ2-3 TRBV2 NA NA
TGCGCCAGCAGCCAATCGGGACTAGCGGGGATATACAATGAGCAGTTCTTC CASSQSGLAGIYNEQFF TRBJ2-1 TRBV4-1 TRBD2 NA
TGTGCCAGCAGTTCAGGGGAACCTGAAGCTTTCTTT CASSSGEPEAFF TRBJ1-1 TRBV6-5 NA NA
TGCGCCAGCAGCCACCCCGGGACAGGGGGCGCGAGCTATGGCTACACCTTC CASSHPGTGGASYGYTF TRBJ1-2 TRBV4-1 TRBD1 NA
TGTGCCAGCAGTTACGGCGGACATTTTTCCTACGAGCAGTACTTC CASSYGGHFSYEQYF TRBJ2-7 TRBV6-5 NA NA
TGTGCCAGCAGCCAAGATGACGGTCCGGGCGAGCAGTACTTC CASSQDDGPGEQYF TRBJ2-7 TRBV14 NA NA
TGTGCCAGCAGTTACGCGGGTACAGTCTACGAGCAGTACTTC CASSYAGTVYEQYF TRBJ2-7 TRBV6-5 NA NA
TGTGCCAGCAGCGTAGATAGGGGCATGGGGGGAAACACCATATATTTT CASSVDRGMGGNTIYF TRBJ1-3 TRBV9 NA NA
TGTGCCAGCAGCATAGGGGAGGACAGGGATAATTCACCCCTCCACTTT CASSIGEDRDNSPLHF TRBJ1-6 TRBV21-1 NA NA
TGTGCCAGCAGTTACACGCGTCGGTTTAGCAATCAGCCCCAGCATTTT CASSYTRRFSNQPQHF TRBJ1-5 TRBV6-2/TRBV6-3 NA NA
TGTGCCAGCAGTGTCTGGCGAGGAGGCACAGATACGCAGTATTTT CASSVWRGGTDTQYF TRBJ2-3 TRBV2 NA NA
TGTGCCACCAACGGGGACAGGGGCCAAGAGACCCAGTACTTC CATNGDRGQETQYF TRBJ2-5 TRBV19 TRBD1 NA
TGTGCCAGCAGCCAAGATCTGGGCTTCGGCGGGTATGGCTACACCTTC CASSQDLGFGGYGYTF TRBJ1-2 TRBV3-1/TRBV3-2 NA few
TGTGCCATCGCGACGGCGACAGATGAGCAGTTCTTC CAIATATDEQFF TRBJ2-1 TRBV10-3 NA NA
TGTGCCAGCAGACCGACAGGGGGCTTCGAGACCCAGTACTTC CASRPTGGFETQYF TRBJ2-5 TRBV11-2 TRBD1 NA
TGTGCCAGCAGCTTAATAAGCCTTAGCACAGATACGCAGTATTTT CASSLISLSTDTQYF TRBJ2-3 TRBV11-3 NA NA
TGCAGCGTCTCAAGCGGGTCCCGAGTCGGCCAGTACTTC CSVSSGSRVGQYF TRBJ2-5 TRBV29-1 NA NA
TGTGCCAGTAGCCGGACAGATTACAATGAGCAGTTCTTC CASSRTDYNEQFF TRBJ2-1 TRBV19 NA few
TGTGCCAGCAGTTACAGGGGATCTGGGGCCAACGTCCTGACTTTC CASSYRGSGANVLTF TRBJ2-6 TRBV6-2/TRBV6-3 NA NA
TGTGCCAGCAGCCCGGGGGGGGTGACAGGGATCGCAGATACGCAGTATTTT CASSPGGVTGIADTQYF TRBJ2-3 TRBV5-4 NA once
TGTGCCAGCAACGGACAGGGGGCTGGAAACACCATATATTTT CASNGQGAGNTIYF TRBJ1-3 TRBV2 TRBD1 NA
TGTGCCAGTAGTATCGGACCGGGGACTGAAGCTTTCTTT CASSIGPGTEAFF TRBJ1-1 TRBV19 NA NA
TGTGCCAGCAGCCTAAGAACAGGTGGGGGGACCGGCCACACAGATACGCAGTATTTT CASSLRTGGGTGHTDTQYF TRBJ2-3 TRBV2 NA NA
TGTGCCAGCAGTTACGGAGCTGAGAACTATGGCTACACCTTC CASSYGAENYGYTF TRBJ1-2 TRBV6-5 NA NA
TGTGCCAGTACCAAACGGGGGCAAGAGACCCAGTACTTC CASTKRGQETQYF TRBJ2-5 TRBV19 NA NA
TGTGCCAGCAGCGAGGGGACAGAGACGACCTATGGCTACACCTTC CASSEGTETTYGYTF TRBJ1-2 TRBV9 TRBD1 NA
TGTGCCAGCAGCTGGGGACAGACTCCGGGGACTGAAGCTTTCTTT CASSWGQTPGTEAFF TRBJ1-1 TRBV7-6 TRBD1 NA
TGCAGCGCCGATGGGGGACAGGGTCATGAGCAGTTCTTC CSADGGQGHEQFF TRBJ2-1 TRBV29-1 TRBD1 NA
TGTGCCAGCAGTTTAGCGACAGGGTTGGACACTGAAGCTTTCTTT CASSLATGLDTEAFF TRBJ1-1 TRBV27 TRBD1 NA
TGTGCCATCACGGGGGGCGCTTCTAACTATGGCTACACCTTC CAITGGASNYGYTF TRBJ1-2 TRBV10-3 NA NA
TGTGCCAGCAGTACGGGACGGGGGAGGACCCAGTACTTC CASSTGRGRTQYF TRBJ2-5 TRBV6-5 NA NA
TGTGCCAGCTCACCAACGGGTGATGGCTACACCTTC CASSPTGDGYTF TRBJ1-2 TRBV18 NA NA
TGTGCCAGCGGGGCAGGTCTAGCGGGGCGCCAAGAGACCCAGTACTTC CASGAGLAGRQETQYF TRBJ2-5 TRBV9 TRBD2 NA
TGTGCCATCAGTGACTCTAAAACCGGACAGGTCTATGGCTACACCTTC CAISDSKTGQVYGYTF TRBJ1-2 TRBV10-3 TRBD1 NA
TGTGCCAGCAGTTACTCGTGGGGGCACACTGAAGCTTTCTTT CASSYSWGHTEAFF TRBJ1-1 TRBV6-5 NA NA
TGTGCCAGCTCGCCCTTGGGTGAAGGGGCCCCCGGGGATACGCAGTATTTT CASSPLGEGAPGDTQYF TRBJ2-3 TRBV18 NA NA
TGTGCCAGTAGTATACGGACAGGCCGGGATAGCAATCAGCCCCAGCATTTT CASSIRTGRDSNQPQHF TRBJ1-5 TRBV19 TRBD1 few
TGCGCCAGCAGCCCCGGCACAGGGGGAACTGAAGCTTTCTTT CASSPGTGGTEAFF TRBJ1-1 TRBV5-1 TRBD1 NA
TGCGCCAGCAGCTCCACTAGCGGGAACACAGATACGCAGTATTTT CASSSTSGNTDTQYF TRBJ2-3 TRBV5-1 TRBD2 NA
TGTGCCCCGCCAATGGCGGAAGATACGCAGTATTTT CAPPMAEDTQYF TRBJ2-3 TRBV21-1 NA NA
TGTGCCAGCAGCTTAGGATTCGGGGGAATGAACACTGAAGCTTTCTTT CASSLGFGGMNTEAFF TRBJ1-1 TRBV7-6 NA NA